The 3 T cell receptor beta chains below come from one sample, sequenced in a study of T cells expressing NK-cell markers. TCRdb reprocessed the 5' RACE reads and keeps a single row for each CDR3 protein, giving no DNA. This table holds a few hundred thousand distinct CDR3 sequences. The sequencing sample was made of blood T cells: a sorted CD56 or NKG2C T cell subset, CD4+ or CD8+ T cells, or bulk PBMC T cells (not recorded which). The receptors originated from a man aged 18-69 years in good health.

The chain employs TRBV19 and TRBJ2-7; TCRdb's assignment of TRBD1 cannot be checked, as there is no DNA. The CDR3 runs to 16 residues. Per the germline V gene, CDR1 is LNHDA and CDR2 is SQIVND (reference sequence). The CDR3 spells CASSRDRDGSSYEQYF.

The CDR3: CASGLGPGTASKNIQYF. The chain recombines TRBV12-5 with TRBJ2-4; TCRdb names TRBD1, which stays unverified in the absence of DNA. CDR1 and CDR2 (germline): LGHNT, FRNRAP. This CDR3 contains 17 residues.

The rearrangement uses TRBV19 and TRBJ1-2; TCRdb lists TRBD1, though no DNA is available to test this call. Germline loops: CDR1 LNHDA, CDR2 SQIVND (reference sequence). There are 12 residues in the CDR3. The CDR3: CASSMKGYGYTF.